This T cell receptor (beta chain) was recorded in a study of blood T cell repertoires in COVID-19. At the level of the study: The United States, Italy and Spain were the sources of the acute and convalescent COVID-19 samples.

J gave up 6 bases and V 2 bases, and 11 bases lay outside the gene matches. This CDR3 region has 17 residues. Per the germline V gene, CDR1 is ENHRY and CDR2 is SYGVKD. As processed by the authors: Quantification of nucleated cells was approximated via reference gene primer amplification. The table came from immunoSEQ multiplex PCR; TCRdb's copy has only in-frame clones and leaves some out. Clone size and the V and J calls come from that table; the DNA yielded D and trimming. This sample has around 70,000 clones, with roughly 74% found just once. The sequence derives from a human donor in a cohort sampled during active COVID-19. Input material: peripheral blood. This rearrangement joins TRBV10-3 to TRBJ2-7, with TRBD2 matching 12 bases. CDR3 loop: CAISEGRTSGTAGEQYF. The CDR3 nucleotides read TGTGCCATCAGTGAGGGACGGACTAGCGGGACGGCTGGCGAGCAGTACTTC.